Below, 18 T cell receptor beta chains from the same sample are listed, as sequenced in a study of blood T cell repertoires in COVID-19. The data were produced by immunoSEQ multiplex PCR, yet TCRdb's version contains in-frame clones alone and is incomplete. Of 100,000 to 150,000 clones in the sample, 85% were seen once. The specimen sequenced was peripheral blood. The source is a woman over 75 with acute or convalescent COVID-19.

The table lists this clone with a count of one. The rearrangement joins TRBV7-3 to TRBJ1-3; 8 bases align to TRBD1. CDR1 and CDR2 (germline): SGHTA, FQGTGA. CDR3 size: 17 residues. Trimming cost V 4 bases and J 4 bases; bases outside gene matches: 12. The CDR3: CASSSPKYSGGGNTIYF. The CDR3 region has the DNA TGTGCCAGCAGCTCCCCTAAATACTCAGGGGGCGGAAACACCATATATTTT.

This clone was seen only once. CDR3 nucleotides: TGCGCCAGCAGCTTTACAGTCAACACTGAAGCTTTCTTT. Amino acid sequence: CASSFTVNTEAFF. This rearrangement joins TRBV5-1 to TRBJ1-1; D is undetermined. Germline assignment: CDR1 SGHRS and CDR2 YFSETQ. V lost 2 bases to trimming and J lost 2 bases, with 7 bases between them. The CDR3 has 13 amino acids.

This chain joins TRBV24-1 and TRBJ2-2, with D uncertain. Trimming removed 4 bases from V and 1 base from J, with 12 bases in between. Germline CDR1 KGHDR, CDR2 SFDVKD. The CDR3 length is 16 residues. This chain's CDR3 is CATSERTPRNTGELFF. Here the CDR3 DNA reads TGTGCCACCAGTGAGCGCACGCCCCGGAACACCGGGGAGCTGTTTTTT.

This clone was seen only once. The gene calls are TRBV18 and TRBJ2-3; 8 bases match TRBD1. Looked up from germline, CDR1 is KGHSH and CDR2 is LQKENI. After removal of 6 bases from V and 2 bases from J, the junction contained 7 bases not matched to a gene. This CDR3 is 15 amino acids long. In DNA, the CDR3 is TGTGCCAGCTCCTTCGGACAGGGCGTCACAGATACGCAGTATTTT. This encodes CASSFGQGVTDTQYF.

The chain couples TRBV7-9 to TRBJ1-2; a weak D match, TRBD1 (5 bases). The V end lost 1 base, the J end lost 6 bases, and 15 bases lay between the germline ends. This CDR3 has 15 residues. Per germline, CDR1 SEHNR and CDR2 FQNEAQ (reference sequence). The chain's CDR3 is CASSLGRRDLNGYTF. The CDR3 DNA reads TGTGCCAGCAGCTTAGGACGCAGGGACTTGAATGGCTACACCTTC.

Written as DNA, the CDR3 is TGCGCCAGCAGCTCAACAGGGATTAGTGAAGCTTTCTTT. Translation: CASSSTGISEAFF. The rearrangement joins TRBV5-1 to TRBJ1-1; D may be TRBD1 (6 bases). Trimming shortened V by 3 bases and J by 7 bases, and 13 bases separated the two germline ends. The CDR3 runs 13 residues. CDR1 and CDR2 from the germline V gene are SGHRS and YFSETQ.

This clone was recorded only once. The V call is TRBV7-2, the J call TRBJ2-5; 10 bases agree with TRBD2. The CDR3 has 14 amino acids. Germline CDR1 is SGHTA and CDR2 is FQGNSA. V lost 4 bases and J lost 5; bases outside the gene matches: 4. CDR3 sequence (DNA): TGTGCCAGCAGCTACGGGACTAGCGCGGAGACCCAGTACTTC. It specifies CASSYGTSAETQYF.

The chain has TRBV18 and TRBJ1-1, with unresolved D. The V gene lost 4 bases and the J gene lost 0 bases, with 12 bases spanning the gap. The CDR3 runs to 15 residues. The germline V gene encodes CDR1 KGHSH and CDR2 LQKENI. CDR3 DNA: TGTGCCAGCTCACAAGGAGCAAGCATGAACACTGAAGCTTTCTTT. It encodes CASSQGASMNTEAFF.

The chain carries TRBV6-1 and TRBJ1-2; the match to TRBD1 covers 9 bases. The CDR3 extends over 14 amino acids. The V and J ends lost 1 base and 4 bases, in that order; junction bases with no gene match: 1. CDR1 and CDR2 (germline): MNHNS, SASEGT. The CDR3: CASSEDRGRYGYTF. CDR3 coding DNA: TGTGCCAGCAGTGAAGACAGGGGGCGCTATGGCTACACCTTC.

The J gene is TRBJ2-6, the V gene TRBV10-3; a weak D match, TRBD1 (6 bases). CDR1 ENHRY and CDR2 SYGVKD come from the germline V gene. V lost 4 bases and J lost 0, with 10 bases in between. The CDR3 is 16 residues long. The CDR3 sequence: CAISGGQTSGANVLTF. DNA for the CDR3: TGTGCCATCAGTGGGGGGCAGACCTCTGGGGCCAACGTCCTGACTTTC.

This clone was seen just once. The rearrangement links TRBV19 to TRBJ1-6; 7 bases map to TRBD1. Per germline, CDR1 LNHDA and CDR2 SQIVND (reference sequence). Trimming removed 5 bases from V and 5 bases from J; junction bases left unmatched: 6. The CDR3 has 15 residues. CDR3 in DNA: TGTGCCAGTAGTTTCGGACAGGCAAATAATTCACCCCTCCACTTT. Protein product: CASSFGQANNSPLHF.

CDR3 region: CASSGSGVPSYEQYF. Written as DNA, the CDR3 is TGTGCCAGCAGCGGGTCAGGGGTCCCTTCCTACGAGCAGTACTTC. This rearrangement joins TRBV9 to TRBJ2-7, with D perhaps TRBD1 (6 bases). The germline V gene encodes CDR1 SGDLS and CDR2 YYNGEE. The CDR3 loop spans 15 amino acids. Deletions cut 3 bases from V and 1 base from J, with 14 bases between.

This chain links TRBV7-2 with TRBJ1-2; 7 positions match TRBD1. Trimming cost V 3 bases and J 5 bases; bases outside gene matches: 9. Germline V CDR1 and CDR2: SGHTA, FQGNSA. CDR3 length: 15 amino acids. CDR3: CASSFKEGQLYGYTF. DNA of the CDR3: TGTGCCAGCAGCTTCAAAGAGGGACAGCTTTATGGCTACACCTTC.

The CDR3 sequence: CASRALSSYNEQFF. The CDR3 nucleotides are TGTGCCAGCAGGGCCTTATCTTCCTACAATGAGCAGTTCTTC. V is TRBV9 and J is TRBJ2-1; no clear D gene. Germline CDR1 SGDLS, CDR2 YYNGEE. The CDR3 loop spans 14 amino acids. Between the trimmed V and J ends, which lost 5 bases and 1 base, there was a span of 10 bases.

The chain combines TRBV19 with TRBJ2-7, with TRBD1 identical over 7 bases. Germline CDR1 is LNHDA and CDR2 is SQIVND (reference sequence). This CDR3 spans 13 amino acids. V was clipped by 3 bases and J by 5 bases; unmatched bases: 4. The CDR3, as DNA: TGTGCCAGTAGTATGAACAGGGGAGACGAGCAGTACGTC. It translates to CASSMNRGDEQYV.

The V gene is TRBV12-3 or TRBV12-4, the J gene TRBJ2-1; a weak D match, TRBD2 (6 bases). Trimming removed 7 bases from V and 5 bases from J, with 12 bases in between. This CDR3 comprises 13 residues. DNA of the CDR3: TGTGCCAGCACTTATTGGGGGGACAATGAGCAGTTCTTC. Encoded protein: CASTYWGDNEQFF.

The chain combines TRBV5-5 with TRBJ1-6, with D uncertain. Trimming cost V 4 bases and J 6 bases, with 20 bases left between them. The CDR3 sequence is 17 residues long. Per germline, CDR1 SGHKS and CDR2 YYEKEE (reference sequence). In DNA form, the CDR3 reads TGTGCCAGCAGCCGCTCGGATGGAGTGGGTACTAATTCACCCCTCCACTTT. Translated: CASSRSDGVGTNSPLHF.

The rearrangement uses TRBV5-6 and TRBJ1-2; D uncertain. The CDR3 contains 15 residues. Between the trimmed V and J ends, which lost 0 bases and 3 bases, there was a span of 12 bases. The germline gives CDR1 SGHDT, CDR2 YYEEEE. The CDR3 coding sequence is TGTGCCAGCAGCTTGGTCGGGTTAGAGGACTATGGCTACACCTTC. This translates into CASSLVGLEDYGYTF.